These T cell receptor beta chains were read from a single sample in a study of cytomegalovirus exposure and HLA in healthy donors. Here immunoSEQ multiplex PCR was the method, and the copy in TCRdb shows in-frame clones only, minus some. The data show approximately 130,000 clones, roughly four fifths seen once. Sequencing used PBMCs. The source is a woman aged 45-65 years in good health and CMV-seronegative. CDR3s include the opening cysteine and the closing phenylalanine or tryptophan.

TRBV6-5 | CASSPGQLAKNIQYF
TRBV7-2 | CASTLPGTANNEQFF
TRBV4-3 | CASSQMTGGYGYPF
TRBV5-4 | CASSRPGTSNEQFF
TRBV5-1 | CASSAGTGLRAFF
TRBV5-4 | CASSRPDRGRTEAFF
TRBV5-4 | CASSLDRSGASVLTF
TRBV7-6 | CASSSGTGPSEQYF
TRBV6-5 | CAAGLPPEDEQYF
TRBV27 | CASSLRGDGYYEQYF
TRBV2 | CASSLGSGASTDTQYF
TRBV9 | CASSPSGVYGYTF
TRBV11-2 | CASSLYATPNTEAFF
TRBV5-1 | CASSLIHRETQYF
TRBV11-1 | CASSSGTSGRGDEQYF
TRBV2 | CASSEGQGWYEQYF
TRBV15 | CATSRDEGENTEAFF
TRBV7-2 | CASSLARSGETQYF
TRBV10-2 | CASSDNRGRGSGYTF
TRBV25-1 | CASSGWDTHYGYTF
TRBV6-1 | CAIYRGRSNTEAFF
TRBV29-1 | CSVEEWGGSGNYGYTF
TRBV4-3 | CASSQEPTGGNQPQHF
TRBV27 | CASSLGQVSSYEQYF
TRBV7-2 | CASSLKTGTRSNEQFF
TRBV5-8 | CASNLPLGRGRQPQNF
TRBV7-9 | CASSLGASNRGRQTQYF
TRBV4-2 | CASKGVNEQFF
TRBV2 | CASGVAGGTYNEQFF
TRBV9 | CASSVATKSFGDRGQETQYF
TRBV30 | CAWSPGQGFKKLFF
TRBV5-6 | CASSLDQNSPLHF
TRBV6-4 | CASSDSVRGGNEQFF
TRBV7-9 | CSSSSSSQGNHYEQYF